These 19 T cell receptor beta chains were all obtained from the same sample, sequenced in a study of cytomegalovirus exposure and HLA in healthy donors. PCR was performed using 60 Vbeta and 13 Jbeta primers. Some clones are missing from TCRdb's copy, which holds only in-frame ones; the method was immunoSEQ multiplex PCR. This sample has around 150,000 clones, with about three fifths found just once. The sample taken for sequencing was PBMCs. The receptors here all came from a male donor in good health and CMV-seronegative.

A few counts support this clone. The CDR3 spells CASSLDWTSGGADEQFF. CDR3 in DNA: TGTGCCAGCAGCTTAGATTGGACTAGCGGGGGGGCGGATGAGCAGTTCTTC. The chain recombines TRBV13 with TRBJ2-1; the match to TRBD2 covers 15 bases. The V segment lost 1 base and the J segment 8 bases; nucleotides outside the gene matches: 6. The length of the CDR3 is 17 residues. Germline CDR1 and CDR2: PRHDT and FYEKMQ (reference sequence).

This sequence joins TRBV7-7 and TRBJ2-5, with D possibly TRBD1 on 6 matching bases. In germline, CDR1 is SSHAT, CDR2 FNYEAQ (reference sequence). This CDR3 contains 14 residues. V lost 5 bases to trimming and J lost 4 bases, with 14 bases between them. The CDR3 loop reads CASSPGQYRETQYF. The CDR3 DNA reads TGTGCCAGCAGCCCTGGACAGTATCGAGAGACCCAGTACTTC.

This clone was counted a few times. The V call is TRBV4-1, the J call TRBJ2-5; weak D call: TRBD1 (5 bases). This CDR3 contains 16 residues. Germline CDR1 reads MGHRA; CDR2 reads YSYEKL. Trimming took 0 bases from V and 2 from J, leaving 13 bases between them. Written as DNA, the CDR3 is TGCGCCAGCAGCCAAGATATAGACAGATATCAAGAGACCCAGTACTTC. Residues: CASSQDIDRYQETQYF.

V usage is TRBV29-1 and J usage is TRBJ1-1, with TRBD1 as a possible D gene (5 bases). Trimming stripped 3 bases from V and 6 bases from J, with 8 bases between. Germline CDR1 is SQVTM and CDR2 is ANQGSEA. This CDR3 comprises 11 residues. This chain's CDR3 is CSVERGAEAFF. The CDR3 DNA follows: TGCAGCGTTGAGCGGGGCGCTGAAGCTTTCTTT.

CDR3 in amino acids: CAGGRGDNSPLHF. The CDR3 DNA follows: TGTGCCGGTGGGAGGGGCGATAATTCACCCCTCCACTTT. The chain couples TRBV10-3 to TRBJ1-6; D perhaps matches TRBD1 (5 bases). This CDR3 is built from 13 residues. CDR1 is ENHRY and CDR2 is SYGVKD in the germline V gene. The V and J ends lost 11 bases and 5 bases respectively, with 13 bases between them.

This clone showed up just a few times. The CDR3 nucleotides read TGTGCCAGCAGTTCGACACTAGCGGGGGCACTCTTCACAGATACGCAGTATTTT. Its translation: CASSSTLAGALFTDTQYF. The chain combines TRBV27 with TRBJ2-3, with 11 bases matching TRBD2. The CDR3 covers 18 residues. Trimming removed 4 bases from V and 2 bases from J; junction bases left unmatched: 11. Germline values: CDR1 MNHEY, CDR2 SMNVEV (reference sequence).

As concerns this clone: One junction end disagrees with the germline gene, perhaps due to a read error. Written as DNA, the CDR3 is TGTTCCAGCAGCTTAGAGGCAGGGGGAAAATACCAAGAGACCCAGTACTTC. This gives the protein CSSSLEAGGKYQETQYF. The chain has TRBV7-9 and TRBJ2-5, with 7 bases aligning to TRBD1. The CDR3 totals 17 residues. Looked up from germline, CDR1 is SEHNR and CDR2 is FQNEAQ (reference sequence). The full variable domain, in which reference TRBV7-9 and TRBJ2-5 provide the parts outside the CDR3, is DTGVSQNPRHKITKRGQNVTFRCDPISEHNRLYWYRQTLGQGPEFLTYFQNEAQLEKSRLLSDRFSAERPKGSFSTLEIQRTEQGDSAMYLCSSSLEAGGKYQETQYFGPGTRLLVL.

This clone appeared a single time. This chain joins TRBV19 and TRBJ2-5; TRBD1 matches at 7 bases. This CDR3 spans 15 amino acids. Germline CDR1 and CDR2: LNHDA and SQIVND (reference sequence). Trimming at V came to 4 bases and at J to 4 bases, leaving 9 bases not matched to a gene. The CDR3 DNA reads as TGTGCCAGTAGTAAACAAACAGGGGCGGGAGAGACCCAGTACTTC. It is translated as CASSKQTGAGETQYF.

The V gene is TRBV7-3, the J gene TRBJ1-1, with D maybe TRBD1 (5 bases). CDR3 length: 13 residues. Germline assignment: CDR1 SGHTA and CDR2 FQGTGA. V lost 6 bases, J lost 1 base, and 9 bases lay in between. In nucleotides, the CDR3 is TGTGCCAGCAGTCAAGACAGGAACACTGAAGCTTTCTTT. Translated: CASSQDRNTEAFF.

The chain is built from TRBV28 and TRBJ2-2; D might be TRBD2 (6 bases). V was pared by 5 bases and J by 4 bases, with 11 bases between. This CDR3 contains 14 residues. Looked up from germline, CDR1 is MDHEN and CDR2 is SYDVKM. CDR3 nucleotide sequence: TGTGCCAGCAGTCTGGTGGGGGGCACCGGGGAGCTGTTTTTT. It codes for CASSLVGGTGELFF. Full variable domain (rest looked up from reference TRBV28 and TRBJ2-2): DVKVTQSSRYLVKRTGEKVFLECVQDMDHENMFWYRQDPGLGLRLIYFSYDVKMKEKGDIPEGYSVSREKKERFSLILESASTNQTSMYLCASSLVGGTGELFFGEGSRLTVL.

This chain connects TRBV2 to TRBJ1-4; tentative D call: TRBD1 (5 bases). In germline, CDR1 is SNHLY, CDR2 FYNNEI. This CDR3 has 14 residues. V was pared by 3 bases and J by 5 bases, with 10 bases between. CDR3 coding DNA: TGTGCCAGCAGTGAGGGGCAGATCAATGAAAAACTGTTTTTT. Its protein product is CASSEGQINEKLFF.

The rearrangement links TRBV5-4 to TRBJ2-2; D not certain. Germline CDR1 is SGHNT and CDR2 is YYREEE (reference sequence). V lost 0 bases and J 1 base, leaving 7 bases between the germline ends. The CDR3 extends over 15 amino acids. The CDR3 reads CASSLGQKNTGELFF. The CDR3 DNA is TGTGCCAGCAGCTTGGGGCAGAAGAACACCGGGGAGCTGTTTTTT.

The chain is built from TRBV9 and TRBJ2-2, with unresolved D. Trimming took 1 base from V and 3 from J, leaving 7 bases between them. Germline CDR1 SGDLS, CDR2 YYNGEE. The CDR3 runs to 14 residues. As DNA, the CDR3 is TGTGCCAGCAGCGTATTCCCATACACCGGGGAGCTGTTTTTT. This codes for CASSVFPYTGELFF.

This chain joins TRBV9 and TRBJ1-6; unclear D gene. CDR3 length: 15 residues. Germline V gene data show CDR1 as SGDLS and CDR2 as YYNGEE. V was cut by 0 bases and J by 6 bases, with 10 bases left in between. The CDR3 DNA follows: TGTGCCAGCAGCGTAGACGCGGGCGCTAATTCACCCCTCCACTTT. As protein: CASSVDAGANSPLHF.

This rearrangement joins TRBV9 to TRBJ2-3; no reliable D call. This CDR3 spans 15 amino acids. The V end lost 0 bases, the J end lost 3 bases, and 11 bases lay between the germline ends. Germline CDR1 SGDLS, CDR2 YYNGEE. The CDR3 reads CASSVGGLRTDTQYF. The CDR3 nucleotides are TGTGCCAGCAGCGTAGGCGGTCTGCGGACAGATACGCAGTATTTT.

The CDR3 DNA sequence: TGTGCCTGGACCGTCGACAGCAACACTGAAGCTTTCTTT. Amino acids: CAWTVDSNTEAFF. V usage is TRBV30 and J usage is TRBJ1-1; tentatively, D is TRBD1 (5 bases). Germline V gene data show CDR1 as GTSNPN and CDR2 as SVGIG (reference sequence). Between the trimmed V and J ends, which lost 4 bases and 2 bases, there was a span of 11 bases. CDR3 length: 13 residues.

The chain couples TRBV5-4 to TRBJ2-1; D possibly corresponds to TRBD2 (6 bases). The CDR3 length is 15 residues. Trimming took 0 bases from V and 0 from J, leaving 7 bases between them. In germline, CDR1 is SGHNT, CDR2 YYREEE (reference sequence). CDR3 nucleotide sequence: TGTGCCAGCAGCTTGGTCGGGAGCTCCTACAATGAGCAGTTCTTC. The encoded protein is CASSLVGSSYNEQFF.

Written as DNA, the CDR3 is TGTGCCAGCAGCTCCAATGGGGCGCGGCAGCTCTATGGCTACACCTTC. Its translation: CASSSNGARQLYGYTF. This chain uses TRBV5-4 with TRBJ1-2; D may be TRBD1 (5 bases). This CDR3 comprises 16 residues. Trimming cost V 3 bases and J 4 bases, with 19 bases left between them. From germline, CDR1 is SGHNT and CDR2 YYREEE (reference sequence).

This clone was recorded a few times. This chain connects TRBV7-2 to TRBJ1-1, with TRBD1 as a possible D gene (6 bases). V was cut by 6 bases and J by 2 bases, with 16 bases left in between. The germline gives CDR1 SGHTA, CDR2 FQGNSA. The CDR3 has 15 amino acids. This CDR3 reads CASRPESGGNTEAFF. The CDR3 DNA is TGTGCCAGCAGACCCGAATCGGGGGGCAACACTGAAGCTTTCTTT.